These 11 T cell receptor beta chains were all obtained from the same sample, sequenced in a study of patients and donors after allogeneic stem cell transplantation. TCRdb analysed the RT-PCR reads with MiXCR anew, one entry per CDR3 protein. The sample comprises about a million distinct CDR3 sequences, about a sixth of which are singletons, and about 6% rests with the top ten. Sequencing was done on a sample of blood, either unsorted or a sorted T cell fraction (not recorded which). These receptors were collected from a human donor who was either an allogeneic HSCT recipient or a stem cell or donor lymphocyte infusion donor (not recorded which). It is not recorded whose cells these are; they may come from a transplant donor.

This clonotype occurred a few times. Here the CDR3 reads CASSAPGTPNTEAFF. The CDR3 DNA sequence: TGTGCCAGCAGCGCCCCCGGGACCCCGAACACTGAAGCTTTCTTT. The chain joins TRBV9 to TRBJ1-1, with D possibly TRBD1 on 5 matching bases. This CDR3 region has 15 residues. Germline V gene sequence: CDR1 SGDLS, CDR2 YYNGEE. V was shortened by 3 bases and J by 1 base, with 13 bases between the two germline ends.

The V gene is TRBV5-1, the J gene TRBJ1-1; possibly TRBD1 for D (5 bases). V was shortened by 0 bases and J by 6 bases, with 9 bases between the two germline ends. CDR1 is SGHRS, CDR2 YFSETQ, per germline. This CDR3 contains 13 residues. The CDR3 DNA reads TGCGCCAGCAGCTTGGTTATAGGGGCTGAAGCTTTCTTT. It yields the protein CASSLVIGAEAFF.

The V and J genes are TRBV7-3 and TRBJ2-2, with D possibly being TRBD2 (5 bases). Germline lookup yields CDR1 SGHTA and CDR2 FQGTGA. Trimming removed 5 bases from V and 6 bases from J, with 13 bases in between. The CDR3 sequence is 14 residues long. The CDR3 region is CASSLRRVSGELFF. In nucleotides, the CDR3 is TGTGCCAGCAGCCTTCGGCGGGTCTCCGGGGAGCTGTTTTTT. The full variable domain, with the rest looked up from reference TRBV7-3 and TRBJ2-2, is GAGVSQTPSNKVTEKGKYVELRCDPISGHTALYWYRQSLGQGPEFLIYFQGTGAADDSGLPNDRFFAVRPEGSVSTLKIQRTERGDSAVYLCASSLRRVSGELFFGEGSRLTVL.

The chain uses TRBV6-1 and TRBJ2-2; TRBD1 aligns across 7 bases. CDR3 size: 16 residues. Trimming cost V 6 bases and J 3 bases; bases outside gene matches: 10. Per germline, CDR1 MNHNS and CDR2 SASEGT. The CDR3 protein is CASRRDRARYTGELFF. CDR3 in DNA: TGTGCCAGCAGGCGCGACAGGGCCCGGTACACCGGGGAGCTGTTTTTT.

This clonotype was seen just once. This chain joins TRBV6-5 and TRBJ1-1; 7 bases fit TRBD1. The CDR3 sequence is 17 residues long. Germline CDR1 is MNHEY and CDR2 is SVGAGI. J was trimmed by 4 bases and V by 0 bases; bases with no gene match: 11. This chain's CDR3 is CASSYSGQGVGSTEAFF. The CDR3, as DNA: TGTGCCAGCAGTTACTCAGGTCAGGGGGTCGGAAGCACTGAAGCTTTCTTT.

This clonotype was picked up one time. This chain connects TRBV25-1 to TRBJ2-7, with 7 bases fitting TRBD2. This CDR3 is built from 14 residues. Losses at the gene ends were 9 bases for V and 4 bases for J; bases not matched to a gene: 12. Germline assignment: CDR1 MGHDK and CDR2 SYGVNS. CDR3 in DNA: TGTGCCAGTGAACCTAGCGGAGCACGGTACGAGCAGTACTTC. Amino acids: CASEPSGARYEQYF.

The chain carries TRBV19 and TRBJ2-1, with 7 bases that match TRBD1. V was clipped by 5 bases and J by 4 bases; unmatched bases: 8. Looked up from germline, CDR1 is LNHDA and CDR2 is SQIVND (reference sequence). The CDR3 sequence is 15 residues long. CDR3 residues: CASSGTELDYNEQFF. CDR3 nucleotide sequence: TGTGCCAGTAGTGGGACAGAGCTTGATTACAATGAGCAGTTCTTC.

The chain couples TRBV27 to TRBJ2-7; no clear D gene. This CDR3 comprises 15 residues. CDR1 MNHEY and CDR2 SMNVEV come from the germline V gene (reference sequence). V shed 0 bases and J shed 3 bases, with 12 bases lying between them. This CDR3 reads CASSLSVGTYYEQYF. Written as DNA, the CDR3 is TGTGCCAGCAGTTTATCCGTAGGCACCTACTACGAGCAGTACTTC.

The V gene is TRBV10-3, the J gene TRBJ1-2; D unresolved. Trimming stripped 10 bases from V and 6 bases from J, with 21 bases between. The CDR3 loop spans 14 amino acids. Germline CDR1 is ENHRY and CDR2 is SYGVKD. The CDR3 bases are TGTGCCACCAATGCCGGCGGGCAGGACCATGGCTACACCTTC. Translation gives CATNAGGQDHGYTF.

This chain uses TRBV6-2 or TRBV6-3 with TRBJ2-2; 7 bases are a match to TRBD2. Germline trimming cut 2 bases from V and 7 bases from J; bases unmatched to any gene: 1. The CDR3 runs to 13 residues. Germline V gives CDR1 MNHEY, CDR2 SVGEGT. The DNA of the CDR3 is TGTGCCAGCAGTTACCAGCGGGGCGGGGAGCTGTTTTTT. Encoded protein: CASSYQRGGELFF.

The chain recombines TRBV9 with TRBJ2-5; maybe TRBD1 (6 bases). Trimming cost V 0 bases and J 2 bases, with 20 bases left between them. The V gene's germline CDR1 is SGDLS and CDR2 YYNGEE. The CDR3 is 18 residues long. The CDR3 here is CASSVGGKGIGQQETQYF. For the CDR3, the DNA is TGTGCCAGCAGCGTAGGGGGGAAGGGAATTGGACAGCAAGAGACCCAGTACTTC.